This T cell receptor beta chain appears in the sequencing data of a study of technical replicates of blood from a few donors. Only in-frame clones appear in the TCRdb table, and some are missing; sequencing was by immunoSEQ multiplex PCR. This sample has fewer than 95,000 clones, with 94% found just once. The sequenced sample was T cells isolated from PBMCs. This receptor was obtained from a human donor in good health.

CDR3 loop: CASSLLAEQETQYF. The CDR3 DNA reads as TGTGCCAGCAGCTTACTAGCGGAGCAAGAGACCCAGTACTTC. The chain uses TRBV11-1 and TRBJ2-5, with 7 bases lining up with TRBD2. Germline CDR1 SGHAT, CDR2 FQDESV (reference sequence). CDR3 length equals 14 residues. V dropped 2 bases and J dropped 2; count of bases not matched to a gene: 2.